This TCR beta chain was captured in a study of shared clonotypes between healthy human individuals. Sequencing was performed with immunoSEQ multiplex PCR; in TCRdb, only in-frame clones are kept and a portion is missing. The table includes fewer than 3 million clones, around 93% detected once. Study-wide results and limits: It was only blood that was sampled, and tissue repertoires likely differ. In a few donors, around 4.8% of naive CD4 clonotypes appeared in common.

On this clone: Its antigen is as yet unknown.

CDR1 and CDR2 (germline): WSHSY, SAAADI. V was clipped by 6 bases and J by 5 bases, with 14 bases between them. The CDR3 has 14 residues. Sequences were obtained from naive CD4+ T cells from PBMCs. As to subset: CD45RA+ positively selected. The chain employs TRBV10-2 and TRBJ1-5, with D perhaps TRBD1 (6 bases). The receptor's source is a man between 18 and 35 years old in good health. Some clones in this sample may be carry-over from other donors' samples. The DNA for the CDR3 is TGCGCCAGCAGCGCCGGGACACGATATCAGCCCCAGCATTTT. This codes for CASSAGTRYQPQHF.